Below are 24 T cell receptor beta chains sequenced from a single sample in a study of control samples from healthy donors and cancer patients. Profiling relied on immunoSEQ multiplex PCR, and the TCRdb table lists in-frame clones only, not all of them. In the table there are around 120,000 clones, more than 75% of which are singletons. Sequencing was performed on blood. The receptor set was obtained from a man between 35 and 55 years old in good health.

The CDR3 nucleotides read TGTGCCAGCAGCCTACAGGGGTGGCCTAATGAAAAACTGTTTTTT. Translation: CASSLQGWPNEKLFF. The chain links TRBV7-2 to TRBJ1-4; 7 positions agree with TRBD1. Unmatched junction bases numbered 6, after V lost 5 bases and J lost 3 bases. The length of the CDR3 is 15 residues. Germline V gene data show CDR1 as SGHTA and CDR2 as FQGNSA.

The chain is built from TRBV7-8 and TRBJ1-2; D is unclear. Germline-derived CDR1 and CDR2 are SGHVS and FQNEAQ. V lost 5 bases to trimming and J lost 7 bases, with 23 bases between them. The CDR3 runs to 16 residues. The DNA of the CDR3 is TGTGCCAGCAGCCTGTACGGAGGGCGGGATCTGAGTGGCTACACCTTC. Protein: CASSLYGGRDLSGYTF.

The chain couples TRBV5-5 to TRBJ2-7, with D possibly being TRBD1 or TRBD2 (6 bases each). V was cut by 2 bases and J by 4 bases, with 13 bases left in between. This CDR3 has 14 amino acids. Per germline, CDR1 SGHKS and CDR2 YYEKEE (reference sequence). Written as DNA, the CDR3 is TGTGCCAGCAGCTTTTGGGGGGCGCCTTACGAGCAGTACTTC. Its protein is CASSFWGAPYEQYF. The entire variable domain, with the rest obtained from reference TRBV5-5 and TRBJ2-7, is as follows: DAGVTQSPTHLIKTRGQQVTLRCSPISGHKSVSWYQQVLGQGPQFIFQYYEKEERGRGNFPDRFSARQFPNYSSELNVNALLLGDSALYLCASSFWGAPYEQYFGPGTRLTVT.

This clone was seen a single time. The V and J genes are TRBV10-2 and TRBJ1-2, with D hard to call. V lost 3 bases and J lost 3, with 5 bases in between. The CDR3 loop spans 12 amino acids. Germline V gene lookup returns CDR1 WSHSY and CDR2 SAAADI. The CDR3 is CASSEQYYGYTF. CDR3 coding DNA: TGCGCCAGCAGTGAACAGTACTATGGCTACACCTTC.

The J gene is TRBJ2-1, the V gene TRBV6-5; maybe TRBD2 (5 bases). V was shortened by 8 bases and J by 2 bases, with 13 bases between the two germline ends. Germline V gene lookup returns CDR1 MNHEY and CDR2 SVGAGI. The CDR3 has 14 amino acids. The CDR3 here is CASLSGNPYNEQFF. CDR3 sequence (DNA): TGTGCCAGCCTCTCGGGAAACCCCTACAATGAGCAGTTCTTC.

In regard to this clone: An end of the junction does not agree with germline; a read error may underlie this. The chain is built from TRBV6-6 and TRBJ1-5, with TRBD1 as a possible D gene (6 bases). CDR1 MNHNY and CDR2 SVGAGI come from the germline V gene (reference sequence). The CDR3 spans 14 residues. Here the CDR3 reads CAGSGQGRVQPQHF. In DNA, the CDR3 is TGTGCCGGCAGTGGGCAGGGGAGAGTTCAGCCCCAGCATTTT.

This clone appeared a few times. The chain employs TRBV25-1 and TRBJ2-1; D ambiguous. The CDR3 runs to 15 residues. Trimming cost V 6 bases and J 0 bases, with 12 bases left between them. Looked up from germline, CDR1 is MGHDK and CDR2 is SYGVNS. CDR3 in amino acids: CASSQTGSSYNEQFF. CDR3 sequence (DNA): TGTGCCAGCAGCCAAACGGGCAGCTCCTACAATGAGCAGTTCTTC. The variable domain in full, with the rest retrieved from reference TRBV25-1 and TRBJ2-1, is EADIYQTPRYLVIGTGKKITLECSQTMGHDKMYWYQQDPGMELHLIHYSYGVNSTEKGDLSSESTVSRIRTEHFPLTLESARPSHTSQYLCASSQTGSSYNEQFFGPGTRLTVL.

This clone counts as medium-sized. This sequence joins TRBV6-4 and TRBJ2-3; D possibly corresponds to TRBD1 (5 bases). The V end was cut by 4 bases, the J end by 3 bases, with 14 bases between. The germline V gene encodes CDR1 MRHNA and CDR2 SNTAGT. The CDR3 contains 15 residues. The CDR3 region has the DNA TGTGCCAGCAGTGCCATCCAGGGTGAAACAGATACGCAGTATTTT. This sequence encodes CASSAIQGETDTQYF.

This clone has just one count. The chain carries TRBV19 and TRBJ1-2; the D gene is possibly TRBD1 (5 bases). This CDR3 has 14 residues. V was cut by 7 bases and J by 2 bases, with 14 bases left in between. Germline CDR1 is LNHDA and CDR2 is SQIVND (reference sequence). The CDR3 nucleotides read TGTGCCAGTAAAGCTTGGGGACGGAACTATGGCTACACCTTC. This translates into CASKAWGRNYGYTF.

The chain recombines TRBV25-1 with TRBJ1-3, with a tentative D call TRBD1 (6 bases). The CDR3 covers 16 residues. V shed 3 bases and J shed 0 bases, with 12 bases lying between them. CDR1 is MGHDK, CDR2 SYGVNS, per germline. CDR3 region: CASSDRQVNSGNTIYF. The CDR3 nucleotides read TGTGCCAGCAGTGACCGACAGGTCAACTCTGGAAACACCATATATTTT. Combining the CDR3 with reference TRBV25-1 and TRBJ1-3 gives the whole variable domain EADIYQTPRYLVIGTGKKITLECSQTMGHDKMYWYQQDPGMELHLIHYSYGVNSTEKGDLSSESTVSRIRTEHFPLTLESARPSHTSQYLCASSDRQVNSGNTIYFGEGSWLTVV.

On this clone: The same CDR3 can be traced to other DNA sequences in this sample. The rearrangement joins TRBV5-6 to TRBJ1-4, with 10 bases matching TRBD1. Germline loops: CDR1 SGHDT, CDR2 YYEEEE. V gave up 3 bases and J gave up 8 bases; unmatched junction bases: 1. There are 13 residues in the CDR3. As DNA, the CDR3 is TGTGCCAGCAGCTGGGGACAGGGGGAAAAACTGTTTTTT. This translates into CASSWGQGEKLFF.

This clone was seen once. The genes are TRBV7-2 and TRBJ1-6; TRBD1 is a possible D gene (5 bases). Germline V CDR1 and CDR2: SGHTA, FQGNSA. The CDR3 extends over 16 amino acids. The V end was cut by 1 base, the J end by 8 bases, with 15 bases between. CDR3 amino acids: CASSLGRVASDSPLHF. The CDR3, as DNA: TGTGCCAGCAGCTTAGGCAGGGTTGCGAGCGATTCACCCCTCCACTTT.

The rearrangement joins TRBV6-5 to TRBJ1-1, with 10 bases lining up with TRBD1. The CDR3 loop spans 14 amino acids. Germline trimming cut 5 bases from V and 1 base from J; bases unmatched to any gene: 1. CDR1 is MNHEY and CDR2 is SVGAGI in the germline V gene. Here the CDR3 DNA reads TGTGCCAGCAGTAGGACAGGGGGGAACACTGAAGCTTTCTTT. It encodes CASSRTGGNTEAFF.

Ten or more counts support this clone. J is TRBJ1-6 and V is TRBV11-3; no reliable D call. CDR3 length equals 14 residues. Trimming pared 3 bases from V and 7 bases from J, leaving 10 bases between. In germline, CDR1 is SGHNT, CDR2 YENEEA. The CDR3 region is CASSFQAGNSPLHF. Here the CDR3 DNA reads TGTGCCAGCAGCTTTCAGGCCGGCAATTCACCCCTCCACTTT.

V usage is TRBV5-1 and J usage is TRBJ2-7; 8 bases fit TRBD1. V lost 5 bases and J lost 5; bases outside the gene matches: 3. CDR3 length equals 12 residues. Germline-derived CDR1 and CDR2 are SGHRS and YFSETQ. In DNA, the CDR3 is TGCGCCAGCAGGCAGGGGGCTGACGAGCAGTACTTC. This gives the protein CASRQGADEQYF.

The chain is built from TRBV9 and TRBJ2-5, with TRBD2 matching 15 bases. The CDR3 runs to 16 residues. The trim removed 4 bases at V and 5 bases at J, leaving 6 bases unmatched. Germline V gene sequence: CDR1 SGDLS, CDR2 YYNGEE. The CDR3 protein is CASSPWTSGGVETQYF. In nucleotides, the CDR3 is TGTGCCAGCAGCCCCTGGACTAGCGGGGGGGTCGAGACCCAGTACTTC.

V usage is TRBV7-9 and J usage is TRBJ1-5, with 9 bases that match TRBD1. Germline assignment: CDR1 SEHNR and CDR2 FQNEAQ (reference sequence). Unmatched junction bases numbered 9, after V lost 0 bases and J lost 3 bases. The CDR3 has 18 amino acids. The CDR3 spells CASSLAGTGNRPNQPQHF. CDR3 bases: TGTGCCAGCAGCTTAGCGGGGACAGGGAATCGCCCCAATCAGCCCCAGCATTTT.

In DNA form, the CDR3 reads TGTGCCAGCAGTTATGCTAGCGGGGGCCAACACTCCTACGAGCAGTACTTC. Translated: CASSYASGGQHSYEQYF. This chain connects TRBV6-2 or TRBV6-3 to TRBJ2-7, with TRBD2 matching 10 bases. The V segment lost 3 bases and the J segment 0 bases; nucleotides outside the gene matches: 8. Germline lookup yields CDR1 MNHEY and CDR2 SVGEGT. The CDR3 length is 17 residues.

This chain connects TRBV5-1 to TRBJ1-2; 7 bases align to TRBD1. Germline values: CDR1 SGHRS, CDR2 YFSETQ. Unmatched junction bases numbered 3, after V lost 0 bases and J lost 1 base. The CDR3 is 15 amino acids. This chain's CDR3 is CASSLVQGGNYGYTF. CDR3 coding DNA: TGCGCCAGCAGCTTGGTCCAGGGGGGTAACTATGGCTACACCTTC.

The rearrangement joins TRBV7-9 to TRBJ2-1; 8 bases agree with TRBD2. The length of the CDR3 is 15 residues. The junction had 5 bases not matched to a gene; V was cut back by 5 bases and J by 2 bases. CDR1 SEHNR and CDR2 FQNEAQ come from the germline V gene (reference sequence). The chain's CDR3 is CASSPPGLAYNEQFF. The CDR3 nucleotides read TGTGCCAGCAGCCCGCCGGGACTAGCCTACAATGAGCAGTTCTTC.

This clone was picked up a small number of times. The CDR3 DNA follows: TGTGCCAGTAGTATGCTGGGAGTGGGTGAAGCTTTCTTT. Its protein product is CASSMLGVGEAFF. This chain uses TRBV19 with TRBJ1-1; D not certain. V was trimmed by 3 bases and J by 7 bases, leaving 12 bases between them. In germline, CDR1 is LNHDA, CDR2 SQIVND (reference sequence). CDR3 length: 13 residues.

J is TRBJ1-5 and V is TRBV30; perhaps TRBD1 as D (6 bases). This CDR3 region has 15 residues. From germline, CDR1 is GTSNPN and CDR2 SVGIG (reference sequence). With 3 bases removed from V and 6 bases from J, the gap between germline ends came to 18 bases. CDR3 sequence reads: CAWRSGGAPSQPQHF. CDR3 coding DNA: TGTGCCTGGAGAAGCGGGGGGGCCCCAAGTCAGCCCCAGCATTTT.

V gene TRBV21-1 combines with J gene TRBJ1-6. TRBV21-1 is recorded as a pseudogene. This CDR3 is 16 amino acids long. The CDR3 nucleotides read TGTGCCAGCAGCTACCACCGGAGCGTCTGGGGTTCACCCCTCCACTTT. Translating it yields CASSYHRSVWGSPLHF.

This chain uses TRBV7-9 with TRBJ2-2; D is possibly TRBD2 (7 bases). The germline V gene encodes CDR1 SEHNR and CDR2 FQNEAQ (reference sequence). The CDR3 consists of 15 residues. V gave up 6 bases and J gave up 4 bases, with 15 bases separating them. CDR3 sequence: CASSTGGRGTGELFF. CDR3 nucleotides: TGTGCCAGCAGTACCGGGGGGCGGGGCACCGGGGAGCTGTTTTTT.